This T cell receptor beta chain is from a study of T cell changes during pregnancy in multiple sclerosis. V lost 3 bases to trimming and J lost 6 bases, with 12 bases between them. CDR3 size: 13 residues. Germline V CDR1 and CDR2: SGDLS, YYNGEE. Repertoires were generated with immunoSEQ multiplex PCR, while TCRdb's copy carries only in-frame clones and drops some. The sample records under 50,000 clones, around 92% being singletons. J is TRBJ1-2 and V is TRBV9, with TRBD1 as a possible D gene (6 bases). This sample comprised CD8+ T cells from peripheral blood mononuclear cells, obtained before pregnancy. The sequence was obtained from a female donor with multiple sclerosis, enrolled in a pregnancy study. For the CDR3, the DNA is TGTGCCAGCAGCGGAGCCCCAGGGGATGGCTACACCTTC. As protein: CASSGAPGDGYTF.